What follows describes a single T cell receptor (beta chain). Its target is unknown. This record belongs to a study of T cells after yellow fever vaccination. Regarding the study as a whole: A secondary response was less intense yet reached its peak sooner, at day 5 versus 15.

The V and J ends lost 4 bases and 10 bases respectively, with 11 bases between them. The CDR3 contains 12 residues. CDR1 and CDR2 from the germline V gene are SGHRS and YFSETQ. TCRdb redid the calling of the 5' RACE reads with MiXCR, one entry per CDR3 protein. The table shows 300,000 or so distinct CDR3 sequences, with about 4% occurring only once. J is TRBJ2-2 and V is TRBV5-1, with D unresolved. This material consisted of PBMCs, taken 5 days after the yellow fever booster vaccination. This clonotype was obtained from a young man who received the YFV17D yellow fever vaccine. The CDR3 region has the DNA TGCGCCAGCAGCATCTTAGGAAAGGAGCTGTTTTTT. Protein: CASSILGKELFF.